The clone carrying this T cell receptor (beta chain) was recorded at least ten times. Its antigen remains unidentified. PBMCs were obtained from 10 ml fresh peripheral blood. This CDR3 spans 15 amino acids. Germline trimming cut 3 bases from V and 2 bases from J; bases unmatched to any gene: 4. Germline assignment: CDR1 SQVTM and CDR2 ANQGSEA. Amplification of TCR beta CDR3 regions used RNA as the template. The HTBI set primed first-round TCR CDR3 RT-PCR. MiXCR, applied by TCRdb to the multiplex PCR reads, yields one record per CDR3 protein. The sample has hundreds of thousands of distinct CDR3 sequences, around 14% seen once. The data derive from a study of T cells in Graves' hyperthyroidism and ophthalmopathy. General study points: A model using 13 V-J features told ophthalmopathy apart from stable hyperthyroidism. Blood samples included most of the expanded thyroid clonotypes exceeding 0.001.

The chain links TRBV29-1 to TRBJ2-2; 9 bases map to TRBD1. The clonotype originates from a woman aged 18-29 years with Graves' hyperthyroidism. Sequencing input: blood. The CDR3 is CSVERTGANTGELFF. CDR3 nucleotides: TGCAGCGTTGAGAGGACAGGGGCTAACACCGGGGAGCTGTTTTTT.